This entry concerns a single TCR beta chain. What it recognizes is unknown. Expressed TCRB transcripts were sequenced because the entire RNA isolate underwent reverse transcription. Produced via immunoSEQ multiplex PCR; TCRdb's table is partial and in-frame only. The sample contains around 44,000 clones, roughly 50% of which appear only once. The data were taken from a study of beta chain features in type 1 diabetes. General study points: It was among patients, rather than healthy donors, that naive, central memory and Treg TCRB repertoires appeared more similar.

Germline V lookup: CDR1 SGHTA, CDR2 FQGNSA. The CDR3 totals 17 residues. V shed 1 base and J 2 bases; nucleotides not matched to a gene: 6. The chain uses TRBV7-2 and TRBJ2-2, with 8 positions matching TRBD1. The TCR comes from a woman between 25 and 40 years old in good health. Sequencing was performed on stem cell memory CD4+ T cells from blood. CDR3 nucleotide sequence: TGTGCCAGCAGCTTAGTCGGACAGGGAGTTAACACCGGGGAGCTGTTTTTT. Its translation is CASSLVGQGVNTGELFF.